Presented here are 27 T cell receptor beta chains from one specimen sequenced in a study of blood T cell repertoires in COVID-19. Sequencing used immunoSEQ multiplex PCR; TCRdb keeps in-frame clones, though not all of them. The table includes approximately 94,000 clones, around 88% detected once. What was sequenced was peripheral blood. Receptors originate from a human donor in a cohort sampled during active COVID-19.

The CDR3 reads CASSLGAVGDTQYF. CDR3 nucleotide sequence: TGTGCCAGCAGCTTGGGGGCCGTAGGAGATACGCAGTATTTT. The V call is TRBV7-3, the J call TRBJ2-3, with D tentatively TRBD1 (6 bases). V lost 3 bases and J lost 5, with 12 bases in between. The germline CDR1 and CDR2 sequences are SGHTA and FQGTGA. CDR3 length equals 14 residues.

This clone was recorded once. The chain recombines TRBV27 with TRBJ2-7; 12 nucleotides line up with TRBD1. The CDR3 totals 15 residues. Per germline, CDR1 MNHEY and CDR2 SMNVEV (reference sequence). V shed 2 bases, J shed 6 bases, and the junction held 5 bases outside the gene matches. The CDR3, as DNA: TGTGCCAGCAGTTTAACCGGGACAGGGGGCTCCGAGCAGTACTTC. Translated: CASSLTGTGGSEQYF.

The CDR3 reads CASSISGEPPYEQYF. The CDR3, as DNA: TGTGCCAGTAGTATAAGCGGGGAACCTCCCTACGAGCAGTACTTC. The chain uses TRBV19 and TRBJ2-7; 7 nucleotides match TRBD2. The CDR3 extends over 15 amino acids. The V gene end was trimmed by 2 bases and the J gene end by 2 bases; junction bases not matched to a gene: 6. CDR1 LNHDA and CDR2 SQIVND come from the germline V gene (reference sequence). Using reference TRBV19 and TRBJ2-7 for the parts outside the CDR3, the full variable domain is DGGITQSPKYLFRKEGQNVTLSCEQNLNHDAMYWYRQDPGQGLRLIYYSQIVNDFQKGDIAEGYSVSREKKESFPLTVTSAQKNPTAFYLCASSISGEPPYEQYFGPGTRLTVT.

The rearrangement links TRBV28 to TRBJ2-7; D gene ambiguous. This CDR3 has 14 residues. The germline CDR1 and CDR2 sequences are MDHEN and SYDVKM. V dropped 2 bases and J dropped 2 bases, with 10 bases sitting between them. The CDR3 spells CASSLPVMPYEQYF. CDR3 coding DNA: TGTGCCAGCAGTTTACCAGTCATGCCCTACGAGCAGTACTTC.

In its sample, this clone was seen a few times. The chain couples TRBV18 to TRBJ2-7; weak D call: TRBD2 (6 bases). Trimming removed 6 bases from V and 5 bases from J, with 20 bases in between. This CDR3 has 15 residues. CDR1 and CDR2 (germline): KGHSH, LQKENI. The CDR3 nucleotides read TGTGCCAGCTCCACCTCAGGGACTCCAGGACACGAGCAGTACTTC. Protein product: CASSTSGTPGHEQYF.

This clone has more than one count but fewer than ten. This chain uses TRBV7-2 with TRBJ2-7, with a weak D call TRBD2 (6 bases). Germline V lookup: CDR1 SGHTA, CDR2 FQGNSA. This CDR3 is built from 14 residues. V lost 3 bases and J lost 3, with 12 bases in between. The CDR3 loop is CASSLGRLVYEQYF. DNA of the CDR3: TGTGCCAGCAGCTTGGGCCGACTAGTCTACGAGCAGTACTTC.

V usage is TRBV5-1 and J usage is TRBJ1-4, with TRBD1 identical over 7 bases. The CDR3 has 14 amino acids. The J segment lost 4 bases and the V segment lost 3 bases, leaving 3 bases of the junction unmatched. Germline V CDR1 and CDR2: SGHRS, YFSETQ. CDR3 nucleotide sequence: TGCGCCAGCAGCTCGGACAGGTATAATGAAAAACTGTTTTTT. Its protein is CASSSDRYNEKLFF.

This chain joins TRBV4-1 and TRBJ2-1; 8 bases are shared with TRBD2. Trimming removed 4 bases from V and 3 bases from J; junction bases left unmatched: 11. There are 17 residues in the CDR3. The germline V gene has CDR1 MGHRA and CDR2 YSYEKL. In DNA form, the CDR3 reads TGCGCCAGCAGCCCCGTCGGTAGTAGCGGGATCTACAATGAGCAGTTCTTC. This gives the protein CASSPVGSSGIYNEQFF.

The V and J genes are TRBV4-2 and TRBJ1-4; TRBD1 matches 9 bases. This CDR3 has 17 amino acids. Germline-derived CDR1 and CDR2 are LGHNA and YNFKEQ. V shed 0 bases and J 7 bases; nucleotides not matched to a gene: 9. CDR3 amino acids: CASSQDVGGQGGEKLFF. The CDR3 nucleotides read TGTGCCAGCAGCCAAGACGTAGGGGGACAGGGAGGTGAAAAACTGTTTTTT.

The chain employs TRBV19 and TRBJ1-2, with 7 positions matching TRBD1. The CDR3 runs to 13 residues. J lost 8 bases, V lost 7 bases, and 10 bases had no gene match. The germline V gene has CDR1 LNHDA and CDR2 SQIVND (reference sequence). Here the CDR3 DNA reads TGTGCCAGTAAGACAGGGATTGTTGGAGGCTACACCTTC. Translation gives CASKTGIVGGYTF.

This clone was picked up one time. The rearrangement joins TRBV7-3 to TRBJ2-1; maybe TRBD1 (6 bases). Trimming took off 5 bases at V and 5 bases at J, with 13 bases between the two ends. This CDR3 is built from 14 residues. CDR1 is SGHTA and CDR2 is FQGTGA in the germline V gene. The CDR3 is CASSPEGGNNEQFF. The CDR3 DNA follows: TGTGCCAGCAGCCCCGAAGGGGGAAACAATGAGCAGTTCTTC.

V and J are TRBV29-1 and TRBJ2-3, with a weak D call TRBD1 (5 bases). CDR3 size: 15 residues. Per germline, CDR1 SQVTM and CDR2 ANQGSEA. V was clipped by 7 bases and J by 2 bases, with 19 bases between them. The CDR3 loop reads CSACPGNANTDTQYF. In DNA form, the CDR3 reads TGCAGCGCGTGCCCAGGGAACGCCAACACAGATACGCAGTATTTT.

The V gene is TRBV19, the J gene TRBJ1-2; TRBD1 matches at 10 bases. This CDR3 is 15 amino acids long. Germline V gene data show CDR1 as LNHDA and CDR2 as SQIVND (reference sequence). Germline trimming cut 9 bases from V and 8 bases from J; bases unmatched to any gene: 15. In DNA form, the CDR3 reads TGTGCCAGCCTTGACAGGGGGCGAGGATGGGGAGGCTACACCTTC. Its translation is CASLDRGRGWGGYTF. Full variable domain (missing parts from reference TRBV19 and TRBJ1-2): DGGITQSPKYLFRKEGQNVTLSCEQNLNHDAMYWYRQDPGQGLRLIYYSQIVNDFQKGDIAEGYSVSREKKESFPLTVTSAQKNPTAFYLCASLDRGRGWGGYTFGSGTRLTVV.

CDR3 loop: CASRRLAGGRASTDTQYF. Here the CDR3 DNA reads TGTGCCAGCAGGAGACTAGCGGGAGGCCGAGCTAGCACAGATACGCAGTATTTT. The J gene is TRBJ2-3, the V gene TRBV11-2; 13 bases are shared with TRBD2. Germline V gene sequence: CDR1 SGHAT, CDR2 FQNNGV. The CDR3 runs 18 residues. With V trimmed by 6 bases and J by 0 bases, 9 bases remained unmatched.

The chain carries TRBV3-1 (or the pseudogene TRBV3-2) and TRBJ2-2; D call uncertain. V dropped 4 bases and J dropped 1 base, with 10 bases sitting between them. Per germline, CDR1 LGHDT and CDR2 YNNKEL (reference sequence). The CDR3 is 15 residues long. The CDR3 here is CASSPSTVNTGELFF. The CDR3 coding sequence is TGTGCCAGCAGCCCCTCAACAGTGAACACCGGGGAGCTGTTTTTT.

V and J are TRBV5-8 and TRBJ2-5, with D maybe TRBD2 (5 bases). The CDR3 consists of 12 residues. Germline-derived CDR1 and CDR2 are SGHTS and YDEGEE. Trimming took off 0 bases at V and 8 bases at J, with 8 bases between the two ends. The CDR3, as DNA: TGTGCCAGCAGCTTGGTCCGGGGTACCCAGTACTTC. It codes for CASSLVRGTQYF. Drawing the rest from reference TRBV5-8 and TRBJ2-5, the complete variable domain is EAGVTQSPTHLIKTRGQQATLRCSPISGHTSVYWYQQALGLGLQFLLWYDEGEERNRGNFPPRFSGRQFPNYSSELNVNALELEDSALYLCASSLVRGTQYFGPGTRLLVL.

The chain recombines TRBV15 with TRBJ1-2; 9 positions agree with TRBD1. V dropped 3 bases and J dropped 7; count of bases not matched to a gene: 9. The germline V gene has CDR1 LNHNV and CDR2 YYDKDF (reference sequence). The CDR3 runs 15 residues. DNA of the CDR3: TGTGCCACCAGCAGGGAAAACAGGGGGCAAGGTGGCTACACCTTC. It specifies CATSRENRGQGGYTF.

In its sample, this clone was seen many times. CDR3 residues: CASKQGGENTGELFF. The DNA of the CDR3 is TGTGCCAGTAAACAGGGGGGAGAAAACACCGGGGAGCTGTTTTTT. The chain is built from TRBV19 and TRBJ2-2, with TRBD1 matching over 8 bases. V trimming: 7 bases; J trimming: 2 bases; junction bases outside the gene matches: 6. This CDR3 spans 15 amino acids. Looked up from germline, CDR1 is LNHDA and CDR2 is SQIVND (reference sequence).

V usage is TRBV6-2 or TRBV6-3 and J usage is TRBJ2-1; tentatively, D is TRBD1 (6 bases). The CDR3 runs to 14 residues. CDR1 and CDR2 from the germline V gene are MNHEY and SVGEGT. The V end was cut by 6 bases, the J end by 0 bases, with 9 bases between. CDR3 in amino acids: CASSEDSSYNEQFF. The CDR3 region has the DNA TGTGCCAGCAGCGAGGACAGCTCCTACAATGAGCAGTTCTTC.

The chain has TRBV3-1 (or the pseudogene TRBV3-2) and TRBJ2-6, with a tentative D call TRBD2 (6 bases). The CDR3 consists of 15 residues. Germline CDR1 and CDR2: LGHDT and YNNKEL (reference sequence). Trimming removed 1 base from V and 2 bases from J, with 6 bases in between. The CDR3 region is CASSQGGAGANVLTF. The CDR3 coding sequence is TGTGCCAGCAGCCAAGGGGGGGCTGGGGCCAACGTCCTGACTTTC.

This chain connects TRBV5-1 to TRBJ2-5; 8 bases match TRBD1. Germline CDR1 SGHRS, CDR2 YFSETQ. The CDR3 extends over 15 amino acids. V shed 4 bases and J 7 bases; nucleotides not matched to a gene: 12. The CDR3 bases are TGCGCCAGCAGCGTTGGGTCAGGGGGCCTTGTGACCCAGTACTTC. It is translated as CASSVGSGGLVTQYF.

This chain connects TRBV19 to TRBJ1-4, with 7 bases fitting TRBD1. CDR1 LNHDA and CDR2 SQIVND come from the germline V gene (reference sequence). The CDR3 is 17 amino acids. Trimming took 7 bases from V and 2 from J; bases not matched to a gene: 13. CDR3 DNA: TGTGCCAGTAAGCAAGGGACAGTCGTGTCTACTAATGAAAAACTGTTTTTT. Translated: CASKQGTVVSTNEKLFF.

The table lists this clone with many counts. The chain combines TRBV4-3 with TRBJ1-1, with 10 bases identical to TRBD1. This CDR3 is 16 amino acids long. V dropped 1 base and J dropped 4; count of bases not matched to a gene: 6. The V gene's germline CDR1 is LGHNA and CDR2 YSLEER. CDR3 DNA: TGCGCCAGCAGCCAAGGGGAGACAGGGGGCGTCACTGAAGCTTTCTTT. Translated: CASSQGETGGVTEAFF.

The V call is TRBV18, the J call TRBJ2-7; 7 bases agree with TRBD1. The CDR3 runs 16 residues. Trimming removed 6 bases from V and 0 bases from J; junction bases left unmatched: 11. Germline V gives CDR1 KGHSH, CDR2 LQKENI. CDR3 coding DNA: TGTGCCAGCTCGTCCAGACAGGGTACTATCTCCTACGAGCAGTACTTC. It codes for CASSSRQGTISYEQYF.

The CDR3 region is CASSQRGLPTGELFF. In nucleotides, the CDR3 is TGCGCCAGCAGCCAGAGGGGACTGCCTACCGGGGAGCTGTTTTTT. This chain joins TRBV4-1 and TRBJ2-2, with D possibly matching TRBD2 (6 bases). CDR1 is MGHRA and CDR2 is YSYEKL in the germline V gene. The germline V and J ends were trimmed by 3 bases and 5 bases, with 13 bases remaining between them. This CDR3 has 15 residues.

The CDR3 loop reads CASSTRLLNEKLFF. CDR3 sequence (DNA): TGTGCCAGTAGTACCCGGTTGCTTAATGAAAAACTGTTTTTT. V is TRBV19 and J is TRBJ1-4; D unresolved. Germline V CDR1 and CDR2: LNHDA, SQIVND (reference sequence). CDR3 length: 14 residues. V dropped 4 bases and J dropped 4 bases, with 10 bases sitting between them.

The gene calls are TRBV28 and TRBJ2-7; unclear D gene. This CDR3 is 12 amino acids long. Germline CDR1 reads MDHEN; CDR2 reads SYDVKM. Trimming pared 4 bases from V and 4 bases from J, leaving 8 bases between. DNA of the CDR3: TGTGCCAGCAGTTCCGGGTTTTACGAGCAGTACTTC. Amino acids: CASSSGFYEQYF.